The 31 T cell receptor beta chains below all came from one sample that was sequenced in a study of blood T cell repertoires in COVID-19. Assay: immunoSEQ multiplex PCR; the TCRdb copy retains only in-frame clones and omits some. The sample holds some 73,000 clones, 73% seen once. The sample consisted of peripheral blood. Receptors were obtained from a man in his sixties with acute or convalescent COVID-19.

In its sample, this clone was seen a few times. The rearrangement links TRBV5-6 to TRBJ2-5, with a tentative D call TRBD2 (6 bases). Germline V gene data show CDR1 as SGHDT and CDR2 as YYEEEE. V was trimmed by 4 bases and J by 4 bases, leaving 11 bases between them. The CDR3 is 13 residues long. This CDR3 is CASSPGTVETQYF. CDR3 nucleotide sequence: TGTGCCAGCAGCCCCGGGACTGTAGAGACCCAGTACTTC.

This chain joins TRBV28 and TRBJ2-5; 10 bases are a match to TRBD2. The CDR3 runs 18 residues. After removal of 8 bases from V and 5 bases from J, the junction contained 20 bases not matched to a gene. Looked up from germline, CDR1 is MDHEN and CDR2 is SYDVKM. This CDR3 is CASRHTSGKGSRAETQYF. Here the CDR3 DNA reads TGTGCCAGCCGACATACTAGCGGGAAAGGATCTAGGGCGGAGACCCAGTACTTC.

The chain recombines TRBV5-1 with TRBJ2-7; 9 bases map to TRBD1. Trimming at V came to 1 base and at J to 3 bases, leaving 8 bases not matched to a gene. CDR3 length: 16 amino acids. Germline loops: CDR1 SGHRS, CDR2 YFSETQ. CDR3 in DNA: TGCGCCAGCAGCTTGAGCGGTGGGACAGGGATCTACGAGCAGTACTTC. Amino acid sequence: CASSLSGGTGIYEQYF. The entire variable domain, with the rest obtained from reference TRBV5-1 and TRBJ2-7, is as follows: KAGVTQTPRYLIKTRGQQVTLSCSPISGHRSVSWYQQTPGQGLQFLFEYFSETQRNKGNFPGRFSGRQFSNSRSEMNVSTLELGDSALYLCASSLSGGTGIYEQYFGPGTRLTVT.

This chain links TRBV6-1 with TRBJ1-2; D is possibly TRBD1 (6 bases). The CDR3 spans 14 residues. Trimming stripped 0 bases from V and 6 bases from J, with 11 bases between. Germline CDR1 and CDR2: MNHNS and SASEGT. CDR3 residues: CASSEAVGAHGYTF. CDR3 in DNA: TGTGCCAGCAGTGAAGCAGTGGGGGCACATGGCTACACCTTC.

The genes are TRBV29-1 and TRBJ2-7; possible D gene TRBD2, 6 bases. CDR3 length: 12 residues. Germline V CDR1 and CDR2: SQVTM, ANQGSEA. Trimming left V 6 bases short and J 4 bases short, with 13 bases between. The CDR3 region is CSVGRSGYEQYF. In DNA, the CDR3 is TGCAGCGTCGGACGTAGCGGATACGAGCAGTACTTC.

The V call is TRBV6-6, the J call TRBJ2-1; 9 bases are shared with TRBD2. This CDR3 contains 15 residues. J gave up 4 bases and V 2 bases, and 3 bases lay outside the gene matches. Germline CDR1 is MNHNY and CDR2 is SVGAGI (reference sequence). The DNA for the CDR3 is TGTGCCAGCAGTTACCGGACTAGCGCATACAATGAGCAGTTCTTC. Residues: CASSYRTSAYNEQFF.

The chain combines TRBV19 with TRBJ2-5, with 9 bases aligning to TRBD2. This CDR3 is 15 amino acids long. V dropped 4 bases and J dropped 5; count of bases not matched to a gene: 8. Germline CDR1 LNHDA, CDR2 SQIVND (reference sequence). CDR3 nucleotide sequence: TGTGCCAGTAGTAACCGCGGGGGGGCTCTGGAGACCCAGTACTTC. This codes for CASSNRGGALETQYF.

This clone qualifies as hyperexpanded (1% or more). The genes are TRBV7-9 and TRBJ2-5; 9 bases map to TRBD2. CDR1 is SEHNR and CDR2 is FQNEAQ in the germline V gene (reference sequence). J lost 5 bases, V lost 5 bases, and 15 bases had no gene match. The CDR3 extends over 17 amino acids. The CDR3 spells CASSTGTSKLNGETQYF. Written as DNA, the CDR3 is TGTGCCAGCAGCACCGGGACTAGCAAGCTAAACGGGGAGACCCAGTACTTC. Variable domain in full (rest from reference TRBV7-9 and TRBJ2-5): DTGVSQNPRHKITKRGQNVTFRCDPISEHNRLYWYRQTLGQGPEFLTYFQNEAQLEKSRLLSDRFSAERPKGSFSTLEIQRTEQGDSAMYLCASSTGTSKLNGETQYFGPGTRLLVL.

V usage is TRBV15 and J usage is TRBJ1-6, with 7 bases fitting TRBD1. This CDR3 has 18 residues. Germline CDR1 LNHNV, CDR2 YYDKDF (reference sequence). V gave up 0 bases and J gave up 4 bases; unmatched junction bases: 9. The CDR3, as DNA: TGTGCCACCAGCAGAGACTCCGACAGGGCCAGGTATAATTCACCCCTCCACTTT. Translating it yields CATSRDSDRARYNSPLHF.

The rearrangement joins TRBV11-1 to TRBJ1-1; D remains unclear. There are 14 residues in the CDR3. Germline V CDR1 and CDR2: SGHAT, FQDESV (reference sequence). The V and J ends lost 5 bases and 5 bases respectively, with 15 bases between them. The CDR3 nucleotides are TGTGCCAGCAGCACACAAACAGAGTCGACTGAAGCTTTCTTT. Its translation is CASSTQTESTEAFF.

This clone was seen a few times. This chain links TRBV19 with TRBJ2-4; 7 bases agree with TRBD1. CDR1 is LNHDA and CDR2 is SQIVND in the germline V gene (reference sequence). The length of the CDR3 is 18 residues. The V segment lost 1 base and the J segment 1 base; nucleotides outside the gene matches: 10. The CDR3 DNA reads TGTGCCAGTAGTATAGCTACACGACAGGGATCCGCCAAAAACATTCAGTACTTC. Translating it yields CASSIATRQGSAKNIQYF.

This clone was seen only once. The CDR3 region has the DNA TGCGCCAGCAGCGTTACAGGGGGGTCAACTAATGAAAAACTGTTTTTT. Amino acids: CASSVTGGSTNEKLFF. The chain links TRBV5-1 to TRBJ1-4; the match to TRBD1 covers 8 bases. The V gene end was trimmed by 4 bases and the J gene end by 0 bases; junction bases not matched to a gene: 5. CDR3 length: 16 amino acids. Germline lookup yields CDR1 SGHRS and CDR2 YFSETQ.

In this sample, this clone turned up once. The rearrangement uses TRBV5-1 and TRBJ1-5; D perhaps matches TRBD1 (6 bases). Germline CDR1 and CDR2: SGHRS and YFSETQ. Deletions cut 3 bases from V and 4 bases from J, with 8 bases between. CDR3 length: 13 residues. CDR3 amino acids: CASSSDRNQPQHF. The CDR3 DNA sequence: TGCGCCAGCAGCTCGGACAGAAATCAGCCCCAGCATTTT.

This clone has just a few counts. The DNA for the CDR3 is TGTGCCAGCAGCTTAGGAGAGGGCACTGAAGCTTTCTTT. Translating gives CASSLGEGTEAFF. The chain has TRBV7-8 and TRBJ1-1; no clear D. The V and J ends lost 1 base and 4 bases respectively, with 7 bases between them. The CDR3 loop spans 13 amino acids. The germline V gene encodes CDR1 SGHVS and CDR2 FQNEAQ.

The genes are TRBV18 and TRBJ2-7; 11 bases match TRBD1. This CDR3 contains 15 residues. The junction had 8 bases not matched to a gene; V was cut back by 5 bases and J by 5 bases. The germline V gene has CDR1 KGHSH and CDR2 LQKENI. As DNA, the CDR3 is TGTGCCAGCTCATTTTCCGGGACAGGGGGAGACGAGCAGTACGTC. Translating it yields CASSFSGTGGDEQYV.

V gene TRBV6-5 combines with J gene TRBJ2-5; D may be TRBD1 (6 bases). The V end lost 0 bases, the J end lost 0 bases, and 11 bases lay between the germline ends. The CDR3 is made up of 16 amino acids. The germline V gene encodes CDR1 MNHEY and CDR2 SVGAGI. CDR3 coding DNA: TGTGCCAGCAGTTACTCCACAGGGATCCACCAAGAGACCCAGTACTTC. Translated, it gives CASSYSTGIHQETQYF.

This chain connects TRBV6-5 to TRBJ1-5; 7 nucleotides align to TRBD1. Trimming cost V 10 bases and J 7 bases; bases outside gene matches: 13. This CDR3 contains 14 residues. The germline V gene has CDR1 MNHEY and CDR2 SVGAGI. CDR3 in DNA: TGTGCCACCGGCGACAGGGACGAATCGCAGCCCCAGCATTTT. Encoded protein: CATGDRDESQPQHF.

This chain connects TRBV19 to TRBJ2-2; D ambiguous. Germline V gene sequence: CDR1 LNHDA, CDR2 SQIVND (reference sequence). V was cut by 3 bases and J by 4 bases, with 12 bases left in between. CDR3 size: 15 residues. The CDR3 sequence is CASSIKARSTGELFF. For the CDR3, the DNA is TGTGCCAGTAGTATCAAGGCGAGGAGCACCGGGGAGCTGTTTTTT.

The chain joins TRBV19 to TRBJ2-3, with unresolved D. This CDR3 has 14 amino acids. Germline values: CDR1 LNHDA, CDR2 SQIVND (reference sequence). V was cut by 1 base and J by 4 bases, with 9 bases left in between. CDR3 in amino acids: CASSIADTSDTQYF. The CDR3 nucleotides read TGTGCCAGTAGTATAGCCGACACTTCAGATACGCAGTATTTT. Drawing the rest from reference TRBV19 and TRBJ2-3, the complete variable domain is DGGITQSPKYLFRKEGQNVTLSCEQNLNHDAMYWYRQDPGQGLRLIYYSQIVNDFQKGDIAEGYSVSREKKESFPLTVTSAQKNPTAFYLCASSIADTSDTQYFGPGTRLTVL.

Written as DNA, the CDR3 is TGTGCCAGCAGTGGGACAAACACCGGGGAGCTGTTTTTT. Translated, it gives CASSGTNTGELFF. The chain employs TRBV6-4 and TRBJ2-2; D is perhaps TRBD1 (5 bases). The CDR3 totals 13 residues. The germline V gene encodes CDR1 MRHNA and CDR2 SNTAGT. The V gene lost 4 bases and the J gene lost 2 bases, with 5 bases spanning the gap.

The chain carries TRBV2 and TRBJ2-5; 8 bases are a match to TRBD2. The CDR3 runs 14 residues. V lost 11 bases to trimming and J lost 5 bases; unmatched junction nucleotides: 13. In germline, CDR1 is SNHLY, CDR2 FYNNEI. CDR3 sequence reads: CAGGEREIEETQYF. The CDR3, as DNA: TGTGCCGGGGGGGAGCGGGAGATCGAGGAGACCCAGTACTTC.

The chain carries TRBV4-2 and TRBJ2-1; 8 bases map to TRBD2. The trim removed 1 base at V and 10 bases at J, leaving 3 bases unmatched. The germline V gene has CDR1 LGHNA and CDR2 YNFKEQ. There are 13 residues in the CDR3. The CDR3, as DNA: TGTGCCAGCAGCCAAGGACGGGAGGGCGAGCAGTTCTTC. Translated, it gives CASSQGREGEQFF.

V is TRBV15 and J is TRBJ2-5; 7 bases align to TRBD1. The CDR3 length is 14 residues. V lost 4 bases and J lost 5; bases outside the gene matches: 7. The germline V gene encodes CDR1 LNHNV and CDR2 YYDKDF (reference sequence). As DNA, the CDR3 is TGTGCCACCAGCAATCAAAGGGGGCACGAGACCCAGTACTTC. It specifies CATSNQRGHETQYF. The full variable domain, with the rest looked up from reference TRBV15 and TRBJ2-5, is DAMVIQNPRYQVTQFGKPVTLSCSQTLNHNVMYWYQQKSSQAPKLLFHYYDKDFNNEADTPDNFQSRRPNTSFCFLDIRSPGLGDTAMYLCATSNQRGHETQYFGPGTRLLVL.

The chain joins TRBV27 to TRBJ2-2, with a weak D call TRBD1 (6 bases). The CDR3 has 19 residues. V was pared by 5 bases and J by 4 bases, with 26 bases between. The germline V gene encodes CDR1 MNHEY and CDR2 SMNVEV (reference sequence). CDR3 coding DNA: TGTGCCAGCAGTCCTTCTTGGGTCAGGGACACAATTGGCACCGGGGAGCTGTTTTTT. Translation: CASSPSWVRDTIGTGELFF.

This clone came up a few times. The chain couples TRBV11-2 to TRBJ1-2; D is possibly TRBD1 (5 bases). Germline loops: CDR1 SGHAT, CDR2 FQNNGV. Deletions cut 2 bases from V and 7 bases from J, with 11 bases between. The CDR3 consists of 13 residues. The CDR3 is CASSLQGIGGYTF. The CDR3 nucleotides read TGTGCCAGCAGCTTACAGGGAATAGGTGGCTACACCTTC.

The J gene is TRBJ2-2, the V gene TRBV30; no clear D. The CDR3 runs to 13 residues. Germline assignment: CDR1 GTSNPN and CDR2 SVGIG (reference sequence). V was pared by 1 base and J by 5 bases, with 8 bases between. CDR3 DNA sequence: TGTGCCTGGAGTGCTTGGGCGACCGGGGAGCTGTTTTTT. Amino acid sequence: CAWSAWATGELFF.

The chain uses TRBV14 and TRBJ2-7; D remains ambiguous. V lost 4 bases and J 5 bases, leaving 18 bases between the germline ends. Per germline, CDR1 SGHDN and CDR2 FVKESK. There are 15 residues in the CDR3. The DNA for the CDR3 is TGTGCCAGCAGCCCCGTTTTGGGCCCAAGTGACGAGCAGTACTTC. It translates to CASSPVLGPSDEQYF.

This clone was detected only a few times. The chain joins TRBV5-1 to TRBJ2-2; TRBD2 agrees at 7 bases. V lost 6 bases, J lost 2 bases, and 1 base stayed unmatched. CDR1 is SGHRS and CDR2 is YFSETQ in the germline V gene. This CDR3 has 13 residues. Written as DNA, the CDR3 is TGCGCCAGCAAGCGGGGAAACACCGGGGAGCTGTTTTTT. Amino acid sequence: CASKRGNTGELFF.

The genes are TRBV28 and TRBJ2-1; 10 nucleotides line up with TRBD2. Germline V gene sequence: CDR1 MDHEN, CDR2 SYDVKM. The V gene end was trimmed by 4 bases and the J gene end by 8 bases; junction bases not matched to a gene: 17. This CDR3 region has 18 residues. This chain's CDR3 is CASSSRRGQRGGMYEQFF. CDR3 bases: TGTGCCAGCAGTTCCCGCCGAGGACAGCGGGGGGGGATGTATGAGCAGTTCTTC.

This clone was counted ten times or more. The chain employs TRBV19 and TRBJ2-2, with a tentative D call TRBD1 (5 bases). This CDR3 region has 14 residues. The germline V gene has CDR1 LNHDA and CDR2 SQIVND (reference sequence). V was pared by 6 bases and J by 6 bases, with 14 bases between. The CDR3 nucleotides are TGTGCCAGTAGGGGCAGGGAAGGGTCCGGGGAGCTGTTTTTT. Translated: CASRGREGSGELFF.

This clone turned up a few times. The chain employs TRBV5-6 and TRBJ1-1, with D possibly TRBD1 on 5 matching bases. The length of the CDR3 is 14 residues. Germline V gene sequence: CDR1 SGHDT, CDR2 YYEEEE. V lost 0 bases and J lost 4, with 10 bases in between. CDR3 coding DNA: TGTGCCAGCAGCTTGGGACAGTATTTCACTGAAGCTTTCTTT. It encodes CASSLGQYFTEAFF.